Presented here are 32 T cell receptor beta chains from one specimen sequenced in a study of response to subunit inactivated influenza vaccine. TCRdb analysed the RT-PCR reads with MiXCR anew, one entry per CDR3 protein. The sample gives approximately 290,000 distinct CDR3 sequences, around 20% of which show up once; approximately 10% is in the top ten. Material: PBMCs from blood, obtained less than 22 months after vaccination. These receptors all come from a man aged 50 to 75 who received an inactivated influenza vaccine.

As DNA, the CDR3 is TGTGCCAGCAGCTTGATAGGGCATAGCAATCAGCCCCAGCATTTT. As protein: CASSLIGHSNQPQHF. The genes are TRBV5-6 and TRBJ1-5; D uncertain. Deletions cut 1 base from V and 0 bases from J, with 8 bases between. Germline V gene data show CDR1 as SGHDT and CDR2 as YYEEEE. This CDR3 spans 15 amino acids.

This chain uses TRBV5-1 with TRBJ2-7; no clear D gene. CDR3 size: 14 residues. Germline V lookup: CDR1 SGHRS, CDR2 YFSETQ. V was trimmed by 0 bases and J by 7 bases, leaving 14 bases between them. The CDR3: CASSLAGQLREQYF. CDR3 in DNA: TGCGCCAGCAGCTTGGCCGGGCAGCTACGTGAGCAGTACTTC.

CDR3 region: CASSGAGTGVYEQYF. DNA of the CDR3: TGTGCCAGCAGTGGGGCCGGGACAGGAGTATACGAGCAGTACTTC. The gene calls are TRBV27 and TRBJ2-7; TRBD1 aligns across 8 bases. J was trimmed by 4 bases and V by 5 bases; bases with no gene match: 10. Germline V CDR1 and CDR2: MNHEY, SMNVEV (reference sequence). The CDR3 loop spans 15 amino acids.

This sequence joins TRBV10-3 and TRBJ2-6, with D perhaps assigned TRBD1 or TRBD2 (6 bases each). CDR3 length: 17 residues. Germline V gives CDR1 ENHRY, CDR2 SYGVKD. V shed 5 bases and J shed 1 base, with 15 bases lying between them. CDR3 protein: CAISRVTGRSGANVLTF. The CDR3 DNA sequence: TGTGCCATCAGTAGGGTTACAGGGAGGTCTGGGGCCAACGTCCTGACTTTC.

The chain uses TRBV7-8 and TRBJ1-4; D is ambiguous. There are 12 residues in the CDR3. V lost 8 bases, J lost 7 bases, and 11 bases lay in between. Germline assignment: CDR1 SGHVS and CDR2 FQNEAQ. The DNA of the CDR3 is TGTGCCAGCCAGGCGTCGCGTGAAAAACTGTTTTTT. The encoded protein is CASQASREKLFF.

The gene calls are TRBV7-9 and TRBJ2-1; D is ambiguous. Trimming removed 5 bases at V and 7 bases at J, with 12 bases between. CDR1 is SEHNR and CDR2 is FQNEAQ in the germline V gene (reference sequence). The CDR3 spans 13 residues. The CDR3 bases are TGTGCCAGCAGCCCTAGAGACGGGAATGAGCAGTTCTTC. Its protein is CASSPRDGNEQFF.

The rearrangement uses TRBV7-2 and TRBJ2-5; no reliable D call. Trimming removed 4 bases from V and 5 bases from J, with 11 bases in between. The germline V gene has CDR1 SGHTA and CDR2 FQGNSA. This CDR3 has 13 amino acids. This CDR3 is CASSSLRTETQYF. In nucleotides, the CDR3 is TGTGCCAGCAGCTCACTACGGACCGAGACCCAGTACTTC.

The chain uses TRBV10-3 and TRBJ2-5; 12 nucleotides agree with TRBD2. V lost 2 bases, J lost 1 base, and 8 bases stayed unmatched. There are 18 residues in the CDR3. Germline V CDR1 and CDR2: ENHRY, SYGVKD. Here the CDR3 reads CAISERYGTSGLQETQYF. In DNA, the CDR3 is TGTGCCATCAGTGAGAGATACGGGACTAGCGGGCTCCAAGAGACCCAGTACTTC.

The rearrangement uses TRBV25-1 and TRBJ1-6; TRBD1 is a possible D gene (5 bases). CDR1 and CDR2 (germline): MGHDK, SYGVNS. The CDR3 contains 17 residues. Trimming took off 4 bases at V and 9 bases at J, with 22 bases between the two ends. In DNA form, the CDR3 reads TGTGCCAGCAGTGGAGCCGGGACCGAGTGGCGCGGTTCACCCCTCCACTTT. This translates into CASSGAGTEWRGSPLHF.

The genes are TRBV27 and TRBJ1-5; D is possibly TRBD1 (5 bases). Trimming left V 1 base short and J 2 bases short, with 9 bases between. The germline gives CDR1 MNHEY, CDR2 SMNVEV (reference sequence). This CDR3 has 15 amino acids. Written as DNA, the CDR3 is TGTGCCAGCAGTTTATGGGGCGGGGGCAATCAGCCCCAGCATTTT. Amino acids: CASSLWGGGNQPQHF.

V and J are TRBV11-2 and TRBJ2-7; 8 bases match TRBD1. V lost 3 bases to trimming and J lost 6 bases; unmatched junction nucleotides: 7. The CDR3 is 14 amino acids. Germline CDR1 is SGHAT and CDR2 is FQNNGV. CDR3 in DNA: TGTGCCAGCAGCTTCGACCAAACAGGGGGCGAGCAGTACTTC. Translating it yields CASSFDQTGGEQYF.

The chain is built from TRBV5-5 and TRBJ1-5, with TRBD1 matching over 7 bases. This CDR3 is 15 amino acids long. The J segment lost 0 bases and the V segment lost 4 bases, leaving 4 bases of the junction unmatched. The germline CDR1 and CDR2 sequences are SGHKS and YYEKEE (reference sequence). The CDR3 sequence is CASSLTGISNQPQHF. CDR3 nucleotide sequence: TGTGCCAGCAGCCTGACAGGGATTAGCAATCAGCCCCAGCATTTT. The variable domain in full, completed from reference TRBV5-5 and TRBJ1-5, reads DAGVTQSPTHLIKTRGQQVTLRCSPISGHKSVSWYQQVLGQGPQFIFQYYEKEERGRGNFPDRFSARQFPNYSSELNVNALLLGDSALYLCASSLTGISNQPQHFGDGTRLSIL.

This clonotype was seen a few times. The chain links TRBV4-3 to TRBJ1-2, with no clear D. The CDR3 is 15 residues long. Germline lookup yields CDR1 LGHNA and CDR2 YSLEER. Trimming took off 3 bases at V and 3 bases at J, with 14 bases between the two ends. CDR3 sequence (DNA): TGCGCCAGCAGCCAGGACCCCATATCCCACTATGGCTACACCTTC. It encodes CASSQDPISHYGYTF.

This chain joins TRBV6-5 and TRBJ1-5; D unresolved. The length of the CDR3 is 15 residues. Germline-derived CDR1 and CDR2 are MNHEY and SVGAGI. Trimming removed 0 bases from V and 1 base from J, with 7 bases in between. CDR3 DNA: TGTGCCAGCAGTTACTCGGTAGGGAGCAATCAGCCCCAGCATTTT. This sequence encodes CASSYSVGSNQPQHF.

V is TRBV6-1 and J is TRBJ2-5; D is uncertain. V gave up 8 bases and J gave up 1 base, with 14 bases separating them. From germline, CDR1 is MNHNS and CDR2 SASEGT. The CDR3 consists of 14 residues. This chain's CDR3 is CASRREGGQETQYF. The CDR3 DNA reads TGTGCCAGCCGAAGGGAAGGCGGCCAAGAGACCCAGTACTTC.

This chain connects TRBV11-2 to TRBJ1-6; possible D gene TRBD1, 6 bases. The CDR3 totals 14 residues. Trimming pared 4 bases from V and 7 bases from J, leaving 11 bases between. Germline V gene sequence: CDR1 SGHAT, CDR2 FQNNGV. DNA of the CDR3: TGTGCCAGCAGCTCAGGACAGAAAAATTCACCCCTCCACTTT. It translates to CASSSGQKNSPLHF.

The CDR3 region is CSVDIGYSHGYTF. The CDR3 DNA follows: TGCAGCGTTGATATCGGTTACTCCCACGGCTACACCTTC. V gene TRBV29-1 combines with J gene TRBJ1-2; D is unresolved. This CDR3 has 13 amino acids. The germline CDR1 and CDR2 sequences are SQVTM and ANQGSEA. The V and J ends lost 3 bases and 8 bases respectively, with 16 bases between them. Complete variable domain (other parts from reference TRBV29-1 and TRBJ1-2): SAVISQKPSRDICQRGTSLTIQCQVDSQVTMMFWYRQQPGQSLTLIATANQGSEATYESGFVIDKFPISRPNLTFSTLTVSNMSPEDSSIYLCSVDIGYSHGYTFGSGTRLTVV.

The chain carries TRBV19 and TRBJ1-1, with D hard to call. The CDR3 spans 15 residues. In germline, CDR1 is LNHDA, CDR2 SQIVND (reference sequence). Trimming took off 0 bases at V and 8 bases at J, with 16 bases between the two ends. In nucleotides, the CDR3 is TGTGCCAGTAGTATAGATTCGGCCGCCTGGAGGGAAGCTTTCTTT. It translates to CASSIDSAAWREAFF.

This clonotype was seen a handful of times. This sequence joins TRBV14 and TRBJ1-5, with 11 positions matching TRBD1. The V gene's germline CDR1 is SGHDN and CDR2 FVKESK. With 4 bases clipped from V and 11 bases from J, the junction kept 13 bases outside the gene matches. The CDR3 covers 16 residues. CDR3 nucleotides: TGTGCCAGCAGCCGGGGGGACAGGGGGTTATTTGGTGCCCAGCATTTT. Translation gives CASSRGDRGLFGAQHF.

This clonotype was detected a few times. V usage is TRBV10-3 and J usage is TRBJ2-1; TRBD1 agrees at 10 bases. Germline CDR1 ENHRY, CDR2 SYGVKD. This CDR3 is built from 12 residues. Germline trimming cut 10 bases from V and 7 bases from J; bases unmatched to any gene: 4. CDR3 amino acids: CATGQGMNEQFF. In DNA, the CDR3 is TGTGCCACGGGACAGGGGATGAATGAGCAGTTCTTC.

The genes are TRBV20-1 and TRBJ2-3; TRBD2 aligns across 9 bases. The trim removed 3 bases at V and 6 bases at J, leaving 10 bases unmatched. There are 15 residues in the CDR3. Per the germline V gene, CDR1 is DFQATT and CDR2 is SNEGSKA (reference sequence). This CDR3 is CSASVAGGKLDTQYF. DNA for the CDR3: TGCAGTGCTAGTGTCGCGGGGGGGAAATTGGATACGCAGTATTTT.

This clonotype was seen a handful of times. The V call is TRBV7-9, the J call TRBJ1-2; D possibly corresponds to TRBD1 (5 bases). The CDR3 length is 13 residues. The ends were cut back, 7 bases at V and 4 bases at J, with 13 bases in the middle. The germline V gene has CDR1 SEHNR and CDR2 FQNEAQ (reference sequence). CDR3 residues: CASTMTVAYGYTF. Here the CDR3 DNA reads TGTGCCAGCACCATGACAGTAGCCTATGGCTACACCTTC. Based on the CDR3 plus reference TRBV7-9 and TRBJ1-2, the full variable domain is DTGVSQNPRHKITKRGQNVTFRCDPISEHNRLYWYRQTLGQGPEFLTYFQNEAQLEKSRLLSDRFSAERPKGSFSTLEIQRTEQGDSAMYLCASTMTVAYGYTFGSGTRLTVV.

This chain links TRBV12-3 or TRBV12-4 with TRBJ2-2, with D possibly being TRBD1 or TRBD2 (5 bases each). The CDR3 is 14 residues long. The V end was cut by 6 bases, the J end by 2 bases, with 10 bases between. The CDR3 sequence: CASRWDGNTGELFF. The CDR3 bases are TGTGCCAGCAGATGGGACGGCAACACCGGGGAGCTGTTTTTT.

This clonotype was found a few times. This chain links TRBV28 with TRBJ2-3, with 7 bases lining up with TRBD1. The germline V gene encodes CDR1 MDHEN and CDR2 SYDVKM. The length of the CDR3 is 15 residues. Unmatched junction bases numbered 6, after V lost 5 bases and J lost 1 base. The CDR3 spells CASSQHRGGTDTQYF. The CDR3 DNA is TGTGCCAGCAGTCAACACAGGGGCGGCACAGATACGCAGTATTTT.

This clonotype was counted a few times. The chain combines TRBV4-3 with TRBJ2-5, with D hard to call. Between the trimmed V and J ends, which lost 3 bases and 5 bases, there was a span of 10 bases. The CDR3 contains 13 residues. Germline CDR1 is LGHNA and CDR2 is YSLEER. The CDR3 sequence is CASSQDPRETQYF. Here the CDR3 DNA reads TGCGCCAGCAGCCAGGACCCAAGGGAGACCCAGTACTTC.

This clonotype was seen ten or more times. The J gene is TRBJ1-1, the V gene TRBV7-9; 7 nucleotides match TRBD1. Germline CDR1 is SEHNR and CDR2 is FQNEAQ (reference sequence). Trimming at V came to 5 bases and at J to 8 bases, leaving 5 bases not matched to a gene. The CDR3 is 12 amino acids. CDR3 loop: CASSPGGSEAFF. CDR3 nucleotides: TGTGCCAGCAGCCCAGGGGGGTCGGAAGCTTTCTTT.

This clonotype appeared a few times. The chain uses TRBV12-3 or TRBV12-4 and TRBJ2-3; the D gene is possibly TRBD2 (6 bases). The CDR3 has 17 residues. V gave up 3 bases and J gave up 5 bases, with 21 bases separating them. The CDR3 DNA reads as TGTGCCAGCAGTTTTTCCTGGGTAGCGGAGCCTGAAGATACGCAGTATTTT. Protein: CASSFSWVAEPEDTQYF.

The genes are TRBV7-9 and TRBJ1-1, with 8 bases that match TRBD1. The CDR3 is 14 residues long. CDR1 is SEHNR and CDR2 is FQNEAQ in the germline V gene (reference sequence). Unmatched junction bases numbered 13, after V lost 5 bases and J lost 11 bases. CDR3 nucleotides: TGTGCCAGCAGCCCTCTCCTCCCGGGACAGGAGGCTTTCTTT. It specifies CASSPLLPGQEAFF.

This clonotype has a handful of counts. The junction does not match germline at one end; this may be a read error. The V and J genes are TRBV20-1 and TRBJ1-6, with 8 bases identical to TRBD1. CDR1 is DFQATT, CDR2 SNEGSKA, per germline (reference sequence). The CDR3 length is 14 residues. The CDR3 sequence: CSANTGGYSSPLHF. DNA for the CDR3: TGCAGTGCCAATACAGGGGGGTATAGTTCACCCCTCCACTTT.

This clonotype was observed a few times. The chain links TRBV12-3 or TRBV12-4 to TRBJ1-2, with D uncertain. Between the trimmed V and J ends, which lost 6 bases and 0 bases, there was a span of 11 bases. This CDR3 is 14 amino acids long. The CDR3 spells CASSLGETNYGYTF. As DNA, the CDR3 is TGTGCCAGCAGCCTGGGTGAAACTAACTATGGCTACACCTTC.

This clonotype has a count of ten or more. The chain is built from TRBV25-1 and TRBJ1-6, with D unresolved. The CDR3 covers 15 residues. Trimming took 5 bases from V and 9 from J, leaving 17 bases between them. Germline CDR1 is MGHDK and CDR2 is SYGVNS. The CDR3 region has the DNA TGTGCCAGCAGTCAATCCTCGAAGGGAGGTTCACCCCTCCACTTT. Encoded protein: CASSQSSKGGSPLHF.

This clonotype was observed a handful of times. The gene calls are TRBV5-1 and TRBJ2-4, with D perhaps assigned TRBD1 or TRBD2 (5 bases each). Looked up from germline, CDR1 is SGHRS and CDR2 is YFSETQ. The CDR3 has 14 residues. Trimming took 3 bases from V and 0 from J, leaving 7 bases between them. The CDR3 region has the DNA TGCGCCAGCAGCTCCGGGACAGCCAAAAACATTCAGTACTTC. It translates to CASSSGTAKNIQYF.